The 8 T cell receptor beta chains below come from one sample, sequenced in a study of cytomegalovirus exposure and HLA in healthy donors. Researchers ran the PCR with 60 Vbeta and 13 Jbeta primers. Sequencing used immunoSEQ multiplex PCR; TCRdb keeps in-frame clones, though not all of them. The sample contains about 92,000 clones, about three quarters of which appear only once. The sequencing input was PBMCs. The source of these receptors is a man aged 45-60 years in good health and CMV-seropositive.

The V call is TRBV11-2, the J call TRBJ2-5; the match to TRBD2 covers 12 bases. V shed 4 bases and J 5 bases; nucleotides not matched to a gene: 5. Germline CDR1 SGHAT, CDR2 FQNNGV. The CDR3 runs to 15 residues. As DNA, the CDR3 is TGTGCCAGCAGCTCGACTAGCGGGGGTGGGGAGACCCAGTACTTC. Protein: CASSSTSGGGETQYF.

The chain recombines TRBV7-9 with TRBJ2-1; D is ambiguous. V dropped 6 bases and J dropped 5 bases, with 11 bases sitting between them. Looked up from germline, CDR1 is SEHNR and CDR2 is FQNEAQ (reference sequence). The CDR3 consists of 13 residues. CDR3 nucleotide sequence: TGTGCCAGCAGATACACAGAAAACAATGAGCAGTTCTTC. This codes for CASRYTENNEQFF.

V is TRBV7-2 and J is TRBJ1-2; TRBD1 might be the D (6 bases). Looked up from germline, CDR1 is SGHTA and CDR2 is FQGNSA. The CDR3 runs to 13 residues. V lost 0 bases to trimming and J lost 4 bases, with 6 bases between them. This chain's CDR3 is CASSLAGGYGYTF. In DNA, the CDR3 is TGTGCCAGCAGCTTAGCAGGGGGCTATGGCTACACCTTC. Variable domain in full (rest from reference TRBV7-2 and TRBJ1-2): GAGVSQSPSNKVTEKGKDVELRCDPISGHTALYWYRQSLGQGLEFLIYFQGNSAPDKSGLPSDRFSAERTGGSVSTLTIQRTQQEDSAVYLCASSLAGGYGYTFGSGTRLTVV.

A note on this clone: This likely comes from a read error, as the CDR3 has no conserved phenylalanine or tryptophan at its end. The rearrangement uses TRBV7-3 and TRBJ2-7, with D possibly being TRBD1 (5 bases). The V end was cut by 3 bases, the J end by 4 bases, with 13 bases between. The CDR3 is 14 amino acids. Per the germline V gene, CDR1 is SGHTA and CDR2 is FQGTGA. The CDR3 spells CASSFSPGSYEQYL. The CDR3 region has the DNA TGTGCCAGCAGCTTCAGTCCAGGGTCGTACGAGCAGTACCTC.

V usage is TRBV4-1 and J usage is TRBJ1-5; TRBD1 aligns across 8 bases. The length of the CDR3 is 16 residues. Losses at the gene ends were 1 base for V and 3 bases for J; bases not matched to a gene: 5. Per the germline V gene, CDR1 is MGHRA and CDR2 is YSYEKL. CDR3 DNA: TGCGCCAGCAGCCAAGCAGGGGGCCATTCCAATCAGCCCCAGCATTTT. Translated: CASSQAGGHSNQPQHF.

This clone was counted only a few times. The V call is TRBV2, the J call TRBJ2-1; a weak D match, TRBD2 (6 bases). CDR3 length: 20 residues. Trimming pared 3 bases from V and 1 base from J, leaving 25 bases between. CDR1 and CDR2 (germline): SNHLY, FYNNEI. The CDR3 sequence is CASSDRREGELEGSYNEQFF. CDR3 in DNA: TGTGCCAGCAGTGATAGGAGGGAAGGGGAGCTAGAGGGGTCCTACAATGAGCAGTTCTTC.

The rearrangement links TRBV7-9 to TRBJ2-5, with TRBD1 identical over 8 bases. The end of the DNA is better explained by TRBJ2-7, so the J call may be wrong. Germline V CDR1 and CDR2: SEHNR, FQNEAQ (reference sequence). The CDR3 length is 13 residues. The CDR3 DNA is TGTGCCAGCAACAGACAGGGGAGAAACGAGCAGTACTTC. It translates to CASNRQGRNEQYF.

V gene TRBV9 combines with J gene TRBJ2-5; 12 bases are a match to TRBD2. Germline V gene data show CDR1 as SGDLS and CDR2 as YYNGEE. This CDR3 comprises 15 residues. The V segment lost 4 bases and the J segment 5 bases; nucleotides outside the gene matches: 6. CDR3 in DNA: TGTGCCAGCAGCTCCACTAGCGGGGGGCCGGAGACCCAGTACTTC. Translating gives CASSSTSGGPETQYF.